The 4 T cell receptor beta chains below come from one sample, sequenced in a study of blood T cell repertoires in COVID-19. The table came from immunoSEQ multiplex PCR; TCRdb's copy has only in-frame clones and leaves some out. The profile covers a few hundred thousand clones, with 70% to 90% appearing a single time and roughly 12% taken by the ten largest. Sequencing was carried out using peripheral blood. The receptor source for this set is a woman younger than 35 who had recovered from COVID-19.

The V and J genes are TRBV7-6 and TRBJ2-5; 8 bases align to TRBD2. Germline-derived CDR1 and CDR2 are SGHVS and FNYEAQ. This CDR3 is built from 14 residues. The V gene end was trimmed by 2 bases and the J gene end by 7 bases; junction bases not matched to a gene: 6. This CDR3 is CASSLSGSGGTQYF. CDR3 DNA: TGTGCCAGCAGCTTAAGCGGGAGCGGCGGGACCCAGTACTTC.

The chain is built from TRBV11-2 and TRBJ1-1, with TRBD1 matching 7 bases. There are 17 residues in the CDR3. J lost 3 bases, V lost 0 bases, and 10 bases had no gene match. Germline V gene data show CDR1 as SGHAT and CDR2 as FQNNGV. CDR3 sequence: CASSLDMRQGYHTEAFF. CDR3 DNA sequence: TGTGCCAGCAGCTTAGATATGAGACAGGGCTACCACACTGAAGCTTTCTTT.

CDR3 loop: CASSYSGGRYGYTF. The CDR3 region has the DNA TGTGCCAGCAGTTACTCAGGGGGCCGGTATGGCTACACCTTC. The rearrangement links TRBV6-5 to TRBJ1-2; 7 positions match TRBD1. Germline V gene sequence: CDR1 MNHEY, CDR2 SVGAGI. This CDR3 spans 14 amino acids. Trimming cost V 0 bases and J 5 bases; bases outside gene matches: 3.

CDR3 in DNA: TGTGCCTGGAGTCGGACTGCTAGCAATCAGCCCCAGCATTTT. Its protein product is CAWSRTASNQPQHF. This chain joins TRBV30 and TRBJ1-5; D unclear. Looked up from germline, CDR1 is GTSNPN and CDR2 is SVGIG (reference sequence). The CDR3 consists of 14 residues. Between the trimmed V and J ends, which lost 2 bases and 0 bases, there was a span of 8 bases.